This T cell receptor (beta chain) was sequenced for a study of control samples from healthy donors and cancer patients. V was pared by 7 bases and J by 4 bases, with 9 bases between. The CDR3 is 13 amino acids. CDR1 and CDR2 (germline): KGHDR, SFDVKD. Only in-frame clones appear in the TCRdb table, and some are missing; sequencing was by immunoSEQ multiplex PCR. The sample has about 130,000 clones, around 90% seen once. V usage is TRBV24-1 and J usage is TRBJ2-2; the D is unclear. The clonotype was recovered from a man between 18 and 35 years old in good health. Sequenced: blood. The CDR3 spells CATRAPITGELFF. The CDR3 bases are TGTGCCACCAGGGCCCCGATCACCGGGGAGCTGTTTTTT.